Listed here are 7 T cell receptor beta chains from one sample, sequenced in a study of T cell responses to AZD1222 COVID-19 vaccine (dated by TCRdb to 2020 to 2022). The time point label, read with the paper, signifies: baseline before first vaccination. The library relied on the immunoSEQ multiplex PCR assay. Held by TCRdb, this immuneACCESS table contains in-frame sequences only and omits some clones. Under half of the omission traces to an unresolved V gene where checked; the cause of the rest is unknown. This sample lists under 200,000 clones; 90% were detected once. Clones ranked in the top ten supply about 1.6% of the sample. The specimen comprised peripheral blood, sampled on day 0 of AZD1222 vaccination. These receptors came from an adult in good health.

The table lists this clone with a count of one. The V gene is TRBV24-1, the J gene TRBJ1-2, with D perhaps matching TRBD1 (5 bases). Between the trimmed V and J ends, which lost 7 bases and 3 bases, there was a span of 14 bases. This CDR3 comprises 14 residues. Germline CDR1 KGHDR, CDR2 SFDVKD. The CDR3 DNA sequence: TGTGCCACCAGCCCCCGGGACGGGGACTATGGCTACACCTTC. It is translated as CATSPRDGDYGYTF.

This chain uses TRBV3-1 (or the pseudogene TRBV3-2) with TRBJ2-5; 10 bases are a match to TRBD2. The CDR3 consists of 16 residues. CDR1 LGHDT and CDR2 YNNKEL come from the germline V gene (reference sequence). With V trimmed by 0 bases and J by 5 bases, 6 bases remained unmatched. The CDR3 nucleotides are TGTGCCAGCAGCCAAGATAGGCTAGCGGGGGAGGAGACCCAGTACTTC. This translates into CASSQDRLAGEETQYF.

Concerning this clone: The same CDR3 can be traced to other DNA sequences in this sample. The V call is TRBV7-2, the J call TRBJ1-3, with D possibly TRBD1 on 5 matching bases. The V end was cut by 3 bases, the J end by 7 bases, with 10 bases between. The CDR3 loop spans 13 amino acids. CDR1 and CDR2 (germline): SGHTA, FQGNSA. In nucleotides, the CDR3 is TGTGCCAGCAGCTTGTCCGGGGGTAACACCATATATTTT. It specifies CASSLSGGNTIYF.

The chain employs TRBV3-1 (or the pseudogene TRBV3-2) and TRBJ1-4; D is possibly TRBD1 (5 bases). Trimming pared 1 base from V and 8 bases from J, leaving 14 bases between. The CDR3 loop spans 15 amino acids. The germline V gene encodes CDR1 LGHDT and CDR2 YNNKEL (reference sequence). The CDR3, as DNA: TGTGCCAGCAGCCAAGTGGAGGGGATGAACGAAAAACTGTTTTTT. It codes for CASSQVEGMNEKLFF.

On this clone: The junction departs from germline at one end; a sequencing error may be responsible. This rearrangement joins TRBV24-1 to TRBJ2-4, with D possibly being TRBD1 or TRBD2 (5 bases each). Germline V gene data show CDR1 as KGHDR and CDR2 as SFDVKD. The CDR3 contains 14 residues. CDR3 DNA: TGTGCCACCAGTGATTTAGGGGACCCAGGGCAAGGGACCTTC. It specifies CATSDLGDPGQGTF.

The rearrangement joins TRBV18 to TRBJ2-3; 9 bases are shared with TRBD1. In germline, CDR1 is KGHSH, CDR2 LQKENI. Germline trimming cut 1 base from V and 1 base from J; bases unmatched to any gene: 0. The CDR3 has 15 residues. The CDR3 DNA follows: TGTGCCAGCTCACCACGGACAGGGGGCACAGATACGCAGTATTTT. Its translation is CASSPRTGGTDTQYF.

This clone was detected only once. The chain uses TRBV7-8 and TRBJ2-1; the match to TRBD2 covers 8 bases. Germline V gene lookup returns CDR1 SGHVS and CDR2 FQNEAQ. Germline trimming cut 7 bases from V and 4 bases from J; bases unmatched to any gene: 9. The CDR3 consists of 15 residues. In DNA form, the CDR3 reads TGTGCCAGCAAAATAAGCGGGGGAGTATACAATGAGCAGTTCTTC. This codes for CASKISGGVYNEQFF. The variable domain in full, completed from reference TRBV7-8 and TRBJ2-1, reads GAGVSQSPRYKVAKRGQDVALRCDPISGHVSLFWYQQALGQGPEFLTYFQNEAQLDKSGLPSDRFFAERPEGSVSTLKIQRTQQEDSAVYLCASKISGGVYNEQFFGPGTRLTVL.